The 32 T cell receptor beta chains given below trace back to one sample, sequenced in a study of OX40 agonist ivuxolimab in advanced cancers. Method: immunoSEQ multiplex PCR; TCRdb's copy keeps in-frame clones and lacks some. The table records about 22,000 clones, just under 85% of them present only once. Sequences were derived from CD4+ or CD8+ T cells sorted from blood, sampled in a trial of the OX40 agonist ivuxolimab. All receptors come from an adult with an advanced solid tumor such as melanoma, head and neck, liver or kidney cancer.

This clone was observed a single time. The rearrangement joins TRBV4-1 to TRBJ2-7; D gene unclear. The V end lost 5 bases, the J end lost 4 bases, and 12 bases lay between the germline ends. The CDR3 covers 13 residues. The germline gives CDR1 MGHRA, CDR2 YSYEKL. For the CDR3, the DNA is TGCGCCAGCAGCGTCCTTGCAGATTACGAGCAGTACTTC. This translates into CASSVLADYEQYF.

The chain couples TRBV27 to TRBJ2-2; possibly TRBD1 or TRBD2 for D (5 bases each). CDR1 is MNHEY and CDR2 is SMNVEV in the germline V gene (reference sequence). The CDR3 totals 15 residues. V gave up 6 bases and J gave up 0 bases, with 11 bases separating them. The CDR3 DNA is TGTGCCAGCAGAAAAGGGACGGCGAACACCGGGGAGCTGTTTTTT. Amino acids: CASRKGTANTGELFF.

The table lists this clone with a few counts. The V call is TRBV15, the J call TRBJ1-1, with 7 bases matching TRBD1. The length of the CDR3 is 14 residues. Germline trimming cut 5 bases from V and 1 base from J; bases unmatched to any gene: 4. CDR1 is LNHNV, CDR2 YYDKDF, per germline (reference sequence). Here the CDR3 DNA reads TGTGCCACCAGCTATGGGACAGCGAACACTGAAGCTTTCTTT. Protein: CATSYGTANTEAFF.

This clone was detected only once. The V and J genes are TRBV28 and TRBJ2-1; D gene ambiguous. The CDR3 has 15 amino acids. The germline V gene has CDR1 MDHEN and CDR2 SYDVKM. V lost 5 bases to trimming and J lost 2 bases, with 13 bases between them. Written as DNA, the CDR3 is TGTGCCAGCAGTCCCCCTCCCCCACCCTACAATGAGCAGTTCTTC. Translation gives CASSPPPPPYNEQFF.

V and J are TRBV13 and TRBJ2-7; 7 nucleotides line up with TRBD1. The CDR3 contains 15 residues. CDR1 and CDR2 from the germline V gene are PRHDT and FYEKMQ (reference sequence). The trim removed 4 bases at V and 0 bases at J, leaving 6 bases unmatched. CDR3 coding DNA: TGTGCCAGCAGCTCCCGGGACAGTCCCTCCTACGAGCAGTACTTC. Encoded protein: CASSSRDSPSYEQYF.

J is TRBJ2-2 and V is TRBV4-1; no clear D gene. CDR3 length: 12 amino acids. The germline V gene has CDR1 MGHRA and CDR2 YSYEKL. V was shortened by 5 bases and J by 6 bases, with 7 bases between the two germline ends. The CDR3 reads CASSGSPGELFF. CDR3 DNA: TGCGCCAGCAGCGGCAGCCCCGGGGAGCTGTTTTTT.

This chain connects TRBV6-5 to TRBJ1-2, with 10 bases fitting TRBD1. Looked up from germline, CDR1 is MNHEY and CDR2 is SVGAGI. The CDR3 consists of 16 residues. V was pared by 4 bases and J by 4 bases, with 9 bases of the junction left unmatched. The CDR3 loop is CASSFTGTGEGYGYTF. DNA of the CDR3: TGTGCCAGCAGTTTCACCGGGACAGGGGAGGGCTATGGCTACACCTTC.

The CDR3 reads CASSVERAGDYGYTF. CDR3 nucleotide sequence: TGTGCCAGCAGCGTAGAGAGGGCAGGGGACTATGGCTACACCTTC. The genes are TRBV9 and TRBJ1-2; maybe TRBD1 (6 bases). This CDR3 region has 15 residues. Between the trimmed V and J ends, which lost 0 bases and 3 bases, there was a span of 12 bases. Germline CDR1 is SGDLS and CDR2 is YYNGEE.

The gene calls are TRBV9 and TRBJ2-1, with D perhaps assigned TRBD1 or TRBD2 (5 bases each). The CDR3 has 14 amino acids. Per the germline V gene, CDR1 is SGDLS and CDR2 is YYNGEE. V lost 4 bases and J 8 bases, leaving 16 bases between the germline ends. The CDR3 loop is CASSPGTRGDEQFF. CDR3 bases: TGTGCCAGCAGCCCCGGAACGAGGGGCGATGAGCAGTTCTTC.

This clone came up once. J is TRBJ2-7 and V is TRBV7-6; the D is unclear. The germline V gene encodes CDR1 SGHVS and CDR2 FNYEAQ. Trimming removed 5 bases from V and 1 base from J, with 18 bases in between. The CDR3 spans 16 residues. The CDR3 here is CASSRLSSFSSYEQYF. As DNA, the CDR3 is TGTGCCAGCAGCCGTTTGAGCTCATTTAGTTCCTACGAGCAGTACTTC.

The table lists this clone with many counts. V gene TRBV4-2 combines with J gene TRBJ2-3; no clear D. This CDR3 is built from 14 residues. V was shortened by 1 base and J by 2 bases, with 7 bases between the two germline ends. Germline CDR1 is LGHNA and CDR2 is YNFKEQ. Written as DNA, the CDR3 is TGTGCCAGCAGCCAAGTCGGTATCACAGATACGCAGTATTTT. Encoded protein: CASSQVGITDTQYF.

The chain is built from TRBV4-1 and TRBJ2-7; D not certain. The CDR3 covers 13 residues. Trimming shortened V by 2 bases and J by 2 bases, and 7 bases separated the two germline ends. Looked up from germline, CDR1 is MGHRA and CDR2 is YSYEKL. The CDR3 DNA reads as TGCGCCAGCAGCCAAATAGGACCCTACGAGCAGTACTTC. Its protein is CASSQIGPYEQYF.

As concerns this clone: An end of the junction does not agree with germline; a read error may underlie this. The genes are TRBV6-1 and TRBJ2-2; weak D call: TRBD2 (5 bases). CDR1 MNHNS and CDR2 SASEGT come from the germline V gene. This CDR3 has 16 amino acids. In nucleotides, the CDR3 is TGTGCCAGCAGTGAAGCTTGGACGGGGAACGCCGGGGAGCTGTTTTTT. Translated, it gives CASSEAWTGNAGELFF.

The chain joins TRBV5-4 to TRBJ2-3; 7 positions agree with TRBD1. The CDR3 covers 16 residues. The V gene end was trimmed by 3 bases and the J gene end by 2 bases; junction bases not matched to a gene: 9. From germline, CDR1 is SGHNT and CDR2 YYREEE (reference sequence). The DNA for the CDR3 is TGTGCCAGCAGCTACCCTAGGGACAGCGCCACAGATACGCAGTATTTT. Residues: CASSYPRDSATDTQYF.

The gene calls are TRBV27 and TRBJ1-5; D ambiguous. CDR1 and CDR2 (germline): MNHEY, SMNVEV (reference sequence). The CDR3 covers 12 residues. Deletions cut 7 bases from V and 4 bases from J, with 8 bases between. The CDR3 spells CASTTLNQPQHF. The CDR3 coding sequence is TGTGCCAGCACCACCTTAAATCAGCCCCAGCATTTT.

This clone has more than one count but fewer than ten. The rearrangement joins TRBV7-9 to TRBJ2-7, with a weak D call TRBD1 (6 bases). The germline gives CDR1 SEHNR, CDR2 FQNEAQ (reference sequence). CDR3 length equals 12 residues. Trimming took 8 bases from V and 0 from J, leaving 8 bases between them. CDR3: CASQGSSYEQYF. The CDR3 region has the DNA TGTGCCAGCCAGGGGAGCTCCTACGAGCAGTACTTC.

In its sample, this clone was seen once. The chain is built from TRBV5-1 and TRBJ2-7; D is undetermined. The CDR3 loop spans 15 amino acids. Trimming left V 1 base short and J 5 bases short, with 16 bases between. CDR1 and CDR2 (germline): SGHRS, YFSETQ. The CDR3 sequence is CASSLFGNGVDEQYF. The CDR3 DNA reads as TGCGCCAGCAGCTTGTTTGGGAATGGAGTGGACGAGCAGTACTTC. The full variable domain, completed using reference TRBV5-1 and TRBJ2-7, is KAGVTQTPRYLIKTRGQQVTLSCSPISGHRSVSWYQQTPGQGLQFLFEYFSETQRNKGNFPGRFSGRQFSNSRSEMNVSTLELGDSALYLCASSLFGNGVDEQYFGPGTRLTVT.

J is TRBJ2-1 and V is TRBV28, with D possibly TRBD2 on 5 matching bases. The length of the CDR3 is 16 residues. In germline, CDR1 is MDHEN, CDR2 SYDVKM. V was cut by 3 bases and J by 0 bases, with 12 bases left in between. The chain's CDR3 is CASSFPGVSSYNEQFF. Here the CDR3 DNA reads TGTGCCAGCAGTTTCCCCGGGGTGAGCTCCTACAATGAGCAGTTCTTC.

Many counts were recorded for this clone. CDR3 protein: CASSFTGTSSSYEQYF. CDR3 nucleotide sequence: TGTGCCAGTAGCTTCACCGGGACTAGCTCCTCCTACGAGCAGTACTTC. The genes are TRBV19 and TRBJ2-7; 9 nucleotides agree with TRBD2. V lost 6 bases, J lost 0 bases, and 9 bases stayed unmatched. The germline V gene encodes CDR1 LNHDA and CDR2 SQIVND (reference sequence). The CDR3 is made up of 16 amino acids.

CDR3 region: CASSAGLSNEQFF. In nucleotides, the CDR3 is TGTGCCAGCAGTGCCGGTCTCTCCAATGAGCAGTTCTTC. The gene calls are TRBV6-1 and TRBJ2-1; D uncertain. Germline V lookup: CDR1 MNHNS, CDR2 SASEGT. The CDR3 spans 13 residues. Trimming pared 4 bases from V and 6 bases from J, leaving 10 bases between.

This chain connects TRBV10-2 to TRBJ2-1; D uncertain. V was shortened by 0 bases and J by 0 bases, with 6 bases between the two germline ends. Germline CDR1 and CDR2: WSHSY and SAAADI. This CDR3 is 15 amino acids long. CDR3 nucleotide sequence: TGCGCCAGCAGTGAGTCGTACAGCTCCTACAATGAGCAGTTCTTC. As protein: CASSESYSSYNEQFF.

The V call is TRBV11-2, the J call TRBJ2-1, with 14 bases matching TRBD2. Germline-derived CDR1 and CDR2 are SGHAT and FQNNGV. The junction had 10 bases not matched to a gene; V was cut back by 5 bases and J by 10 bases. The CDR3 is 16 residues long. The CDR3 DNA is TGTGCCAGCAGCCATGGGACTAGCGGGGGTCCTATAGAGCAGTTCTTC. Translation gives CASSHGTSGGPIEQFF.

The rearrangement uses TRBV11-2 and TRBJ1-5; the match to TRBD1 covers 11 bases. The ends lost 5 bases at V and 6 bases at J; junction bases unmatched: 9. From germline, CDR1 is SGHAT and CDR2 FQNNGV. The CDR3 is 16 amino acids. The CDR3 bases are TGTGCCAGCAGCCCGGACTCGGGACAGGGGGTTCAGCCCCAGCATTTT. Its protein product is CASSPDSGQGVQPQHF.

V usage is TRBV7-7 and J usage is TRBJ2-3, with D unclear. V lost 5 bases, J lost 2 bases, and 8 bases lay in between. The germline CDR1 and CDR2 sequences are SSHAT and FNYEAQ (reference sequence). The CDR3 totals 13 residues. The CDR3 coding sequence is TGTGCCAGCAGCACCGACCCCACAGATACGCAGTATTTT. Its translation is CASSTDPTDTQYF. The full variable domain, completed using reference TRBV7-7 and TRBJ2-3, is GAGVSQSPRYKVTKRGQDVTLRCDPISSHATLYWYQQALGQGPEFLTYFNYEAQPDKSGLPSDRFSAERPEGSISTLTIQRTEQRDSAMYRCASSTDPTDTQYFGPGTRLTVL.

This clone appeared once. The CDR3 DNA follows: TGTGCCAGCAGCGGAACCCGGGACAGCACTAGGGAGACCCAGTACTTC. Protein: CASSGTRDSTRETQYF. The chain couples TRBV5-5 to TRBJ2-5; the match to TRBD1 covers 7 bases. With V trimmed by 4 bases and J by 5 bases, 14 bases remained unmatched. The length of the CDR3 is 16 residues. The germline V gene has CDR1 SGHKS and CDR2 YYEKEE (reference sequence). The full variable domain, completed using reference TRBV5-5 and TRBJ2-5, is DAGVTQSPTHLIKTRGQQVTLRCSPISGHKSVSWYQQVLGQGPQFIFQYYEKEERGRGNFPDRFSARQFPNYSSELNVNALLLGDSALYLCASSGTRDSTRETQYFGPGTRLLVL.

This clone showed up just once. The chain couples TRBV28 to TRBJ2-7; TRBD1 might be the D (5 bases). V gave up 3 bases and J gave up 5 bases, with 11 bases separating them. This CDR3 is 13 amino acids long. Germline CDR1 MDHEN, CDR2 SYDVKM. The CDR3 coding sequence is TGTGCCAGCAGTTTTTATTCAGGGAACGAGCAGTACTTC. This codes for CASSFYSGNEQYF.

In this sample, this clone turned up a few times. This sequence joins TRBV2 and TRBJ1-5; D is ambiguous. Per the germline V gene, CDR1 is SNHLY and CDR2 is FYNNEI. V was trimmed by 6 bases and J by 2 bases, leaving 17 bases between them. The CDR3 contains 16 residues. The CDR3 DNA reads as TGTGCCAGCAGCCCCATGGGGTTCAATGGCAATCAGCCCCAGCATTTT. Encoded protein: CASSPMGFNGNQPQHF.

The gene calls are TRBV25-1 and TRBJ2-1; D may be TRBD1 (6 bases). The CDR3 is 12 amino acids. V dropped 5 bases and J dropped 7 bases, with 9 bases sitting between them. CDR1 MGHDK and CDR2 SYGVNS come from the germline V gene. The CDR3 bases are TGTGCCAGCAGTAACAGGGCAAATGAGCAGTTCTTC. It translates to CASSNRANEQFF.

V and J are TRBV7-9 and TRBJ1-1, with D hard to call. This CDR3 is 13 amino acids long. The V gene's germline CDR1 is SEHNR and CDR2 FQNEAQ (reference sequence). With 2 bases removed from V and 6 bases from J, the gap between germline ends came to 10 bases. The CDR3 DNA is TGTGCCAGCAGCTTATTAGATGGTCCTGAAGCTTTCTTT. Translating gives CASSLLDGPEAFF.

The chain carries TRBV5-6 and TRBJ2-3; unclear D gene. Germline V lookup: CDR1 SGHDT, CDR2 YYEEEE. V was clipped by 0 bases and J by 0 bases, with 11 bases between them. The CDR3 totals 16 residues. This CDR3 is CASSLVAESSTDTQYF. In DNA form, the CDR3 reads TGTGCCAGCAGCTTGGTTGCAGAGTCTAGCACAGATACGCAGTATTTT.

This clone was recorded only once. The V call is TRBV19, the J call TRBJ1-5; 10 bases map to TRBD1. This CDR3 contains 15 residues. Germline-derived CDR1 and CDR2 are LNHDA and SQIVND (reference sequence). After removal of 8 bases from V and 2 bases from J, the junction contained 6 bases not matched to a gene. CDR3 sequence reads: CASEPGTGGNQPQHF. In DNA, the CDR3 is TGTGCCAGTGAACCCGGGACAGGGGGCAATCAGCCCCAGCATTTT.

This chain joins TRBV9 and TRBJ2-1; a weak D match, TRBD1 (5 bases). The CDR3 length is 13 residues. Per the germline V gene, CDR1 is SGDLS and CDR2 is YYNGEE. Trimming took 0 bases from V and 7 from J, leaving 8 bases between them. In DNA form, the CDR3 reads TGTGCCAGCAGCGTAGAAGGGGCTAATGAGCAGTTCTTC. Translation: CASSVEGANEQFF.